This is a list of T cell receptor beta chains from one sample in a study of cytomegalovirus exposure and HLA in healthy donors. This table comes from immunoSEQ multiplex PCR, and its TCRdb copy is limited to in-frame clones, with some not included. With around 78,000 clones in the sample, the ten largest clones hold about 4.1%. Sequencing was performed on PBMCs. The source of these receptors is a man aged 18 to 29 in good health and CMV-seropositive. Each CDR3 is given with its conserved first and last residue. A D gene is named only where the DNA matches it firmly. The size field is filled for only some rows; it gives once, few, many or a size class.

CDR3aa: CASSHGHLYEQYF
CDR3nt: TGTGCCAGTAGTCACGGACACCTCTACGAGCAGTACTTC
v_gene: TRBV19
j_gene: TRBJ2-7
d_gene: .
abundance: .

CDR3aa: CASSLGTGGYTF
CDR3nt: TGTGCCAGCAGTTTGGGGACAGGGGGCTACACCTTC
v_gene: TRBV7-9
j_gene: TRBJ1-2
d_gene: TRBD1
abundance: .

CDR3aa: CASSEHGGASDEQFF
CDR3nt: TGCGCCAGCAGTGAGCACGGGGGGGCCTCGGATGAGCAGTTCTTC
v_gene: TRBV10-1
j_gene: TRBJ2-1
d_gene: TRBD2
abundance: .

CDR3aa: CASSEKGGTGGEEEQFF
CDR3nt: TGTGCCAGCAGTGAGAAAGGCGGGACAGGGGGCGAAGAGGAGCAGTTCTTC
v_gene: TRBV6-1
j_gene: TRBJ2-1
d_gene: TRBD1
abundance: .

CDR3aa: CASSPSTDNEQFF
CDR3nt: TGCGCCAGCAGTCCATCGACAGACAATGAGCAGTTCTTC
v_gene: TRBV23-1
j_gene: TRBJ2-1
d_gene: .
abundance: .

CDR3aa: CASSFIGRDRGFLDTEAFF
CDR3nt: TGTGCCAGCAGTTTTATAGGCCGGGACAGGGGATTTTTGGACACTGAAGCTTTCTTT
v_gene: TRBV28
j_gene: TRBJ1-1
d_gene: TRBD1
abundance: .

CDR3aa: CASSSRGMGNGYTF
CDR3nt: TGTGCCAGCAGCTCCCGGGGTATGGGCAATGGCTACACCTTC
v_gene: TRBV13
j_gene: TRBJ1-2
d_gene: .
abundance: .

CDR3aa: CANSGQGTEAFF
CDR3nt: TGTGCCAATTCGGGACAGGGAACTGAAGCTTTCTTT
v_gene: TRBV21-1
j_gene: TRBJ1-1
d_gene: .
abundance: .

CDR3aa: CASSFNRGRTGELFF
CDR3nt: TGCGCCAGCAGCTTCAACAGGGGGCGCACCGGGGAGCTGTTTTTT
v_gene: TRBV5-1
j_gene: TRBJ2-2
d_gene: TRBD1
abundance: .

CDR3aa: CSGGPLGTGDGYGYTF
CDR3nt: TGCAGCGGTGGGCCGTTAGGGACAGGAGACGGCTATGGCTACACCTTC
v_gene: TRBV29-1
j_gene: TRBJ1-2
d_gene: TRBD1
abundance: .

CDR3aa: CASSALGQGVRETQYF
CDR3nt: TGTGCCAGCAGCGCGCTGGGACAAGGGGTGAGGGAGACCCAGTACTTC
v_gene: TRBV25-1
j_gene: TRBJ2-5
d_gene: .
abundance: .

CDR3aa: CASSHGLAENNEQFF
CDR3nt: TGTGCCAGCAGCCACGGACTAGCGGAGAACAATGAGCAGTTCTTC
v_gene: TRBV13
j_gene: TRBJ2-1
d_gene: TRBD2
abundance: .

CDR3aa: CSARRAYEQYF
CDR3nt: TGCAGTGCCAGAAGAGCCTACGAGCAGTACTTC
v_gene: TRBV20-1
j_gene: TRBJ2-7
d_gene: .
abundance: .

CDR3aa: CASSFLAGGGEQYF
CDR3nt: TGTGCCAGCAGTTTCCTAGCGGGAGGGGGCGAGCAGTACTTC
v_gene: TRBV6-5
j_gene: TRBJ2-7
d_gene: TRBD2
abundance: .

CDR3aa: CASSGLYEQYF
CDR3nt: TGTGCCAGCAGTGGTCTCTACGAGCAGTACTTC
v_gene: TRBV6-1
j_gene: TRBJ2-7
d_gene: .
abundance: .

CDR3aa: CASSPGTANTEAFF
CDR3nt: TGTGCCAGCAGCCCGGGGACAGCGAACACTGAAGCTTTCTTT
v_gene: TRBV5-4
j_gene: TRBJ1-1
d_gene: TRBD1
abundance: .

CDR3aa: CASSSDRVPEAFF
CDR3nt: TGTGCCAGCAGCTCAGACAGGGTTCCTGAAGCTTTCTTT
v_gene: TRBV27
j_gene: TRBJ1-1
d_gene: TRBD1
abundance: .

CDR3aa: CASKAGAGGYTF
CDR3nt: TGTGCCAGCAAGGCGGGCGCGGGTGGCTACACCTTC
v_gene: TRBV28
j_gene: TRBJ1-2
d_gene: .
abundance: .

CDR3aa: CASRKTGSTDTQYF
CDR3nt: TGTGCCAGCAGGAAGACAGGTAGCACAGATACGCAGTATTTT
v_gene: TRBV5-4
j_gene: TRBJ2-3
d_gene: .
abundance: .

CDR3aa: CASSISGMTEAFF
CDR3nt: TGTGCCAGTAGTATATCAGGGATGACTGAAGCTTTCTTT
v_gene: TRBV19
j_gene: TRBJ1-1
d_gene: .
abundance: .

CDR3aa: CASTPDRAYEQYF
CDR3nt: TGTGCCAGCACCCCGGACAGGGCCTACGAGCAGTACTTC
v_gene: TRBV6-1
j_gene: TRBJ2-7
d_gene: TRBD1
abundance: .

CDR3aa: CASSETERGELFF
CDR3nt: TGTGCCAGCAGTGAGACCGAGAGGGGGGAGCTGTTTTTT
v_gene: TRBV6-4
j_gene: TRBJ2-2
d_gene: .
abundance: medium-sized

CDR3aa: CASRRGSGANVLTF
CDR3nt: TGTGCCAGCCGCCGGGGGTCTGGGGCCAACGTCCTGACTTTC
v_gene: TRBV28
j_gene: TRBJ2-6
d_gene: .
abundance: .

CDR3aa: CASSFGRPYEQYF
CDR3nt: TGTGCCAGCAGCTTCGGCAGGCCTTACGAGCAGTACTTC
v_gene: TRBV7-9
j_gene: TRBJ2-7
d_gene: .
abundance: .

CDR3aa: CASSVGGSTQETQYF
CDR3nt: TGTGCCAGCAGCGTAGGTGGCAGTACGCAAGAGACCCAGTACTTC
v_gene: TRBV9
j_gene: TRBJ2-5
d_gene: .
abundance: .

CDR3aa: CASSEAPTYEQYF
CDR3nt: TGTGCCAGCAGTGAGGCCCCCACCTACGAGCAGTACTTC
v_gene: TRBV6-1
j_gene: TRBJ2-7
d_gene: .
abundance: .

CDR3aa: CASSLPRGLDGELFF
CDR3nt: TGCGCCAGCAGCTTGCCGAGGGGACTTGACGGGGAGCTGTTTTTT
v_gene: TRBV5-1
j_gene: TRBJ2-2
d_gene: .
abundance: .

CDR3aa: CASSQAGQGGSETQYF
CDR3nt: TGCGCCAGCAGCCAGGCAGGACAGGGCGGTTCGGAGACCCAGTACTTC
v_gene: TRBV4-1
j_gene: TRBJ2-5
d_gene: TRBD1
abundance: .

CDR3aa: CAANSGLGAYEQYF
CDR3nt: TGTGCCGCTAATTCAGGGCTAGGAGCCTACGAGCAGTACTTC
v_gene: TRBV19
j_gene: TRBJ2-7
d_gene: .
abundance: .

CDR3aa: CASSLRDRGNIQYF
CDR3nt: TGCGCCAGCAGCTTGCGGGACAGGGGGAACATTCAGTACTTC
v_gene: TRBV5-1
j_gene: TRBJ2-4
d_gene: TRBD1
abundance: .

CDR3aa: CAISEDRDGYGYTF
CDR3nt: TGTGCCATCAGTGAGGACAGGGATGGCTATGGCTACACCTTC
v_gene: TRBV10-3
j_gene: TRBJ1-2
d_gene: TRBD1
abundance: .

CDR3aa: CASSLVSNTGELFF
CDR3nt: TGTGCCAGCAGCTTAGTCAGTAACACCGGGGAGCTGTTTTTT
v_gene: TRBV7-2
j_gene: TRBJ2-2
d_gene: .
abundance: .

CDR3aa: CAWLDRGVSDIQYF
CDR3nt: TGTGCCTGGCTGGACAGGGGGGTTTCGGACATTCAGTACTTC
v_gene: TRBV30
j_gene: TRBJ2-4
d_gene: TRBD1
abundance: .

CDR3aa: CASSLVAGSAEAFF
CDR3nt: TGCGCCAGCAGCTTGGTGGCAGGGTCGGCTGAAGCTTTCTTT
v_gene: TRBV5-1
j_gene: TRBJ1-1
d_gene: .
abundance: .

CDR3aa: CASRRTDLNTEAFF
CDR3nt: TGTGCCAGCAGGCGGACAGACTTGAACACTGAAGCTTTCTTT
v_gene: TRBV2
j_gene: TRBJ1-1
d_gene: .
abundance: .

CDR3aa: CASRTSGEGETQYF
CDR3nt: TGTGCCAGCAGGACTAGCGGGGAGGGGGAGACCCAGTACTTC
v_gene: TRBV6-6
j_gene: TRBJ2-5
d_gene: TRBD2
abundance: .

CDR3aa: CASSLPGTGKNSPLHF
CDR3nt: TGTGCCAGCAGCCTACCCGGGACAGGCAAAAATTCACCCCTCCACTTT
v_gene: TRBV9
j_gene: TRBJ1-6
d_gene: TRBD1
abundance: .

CDR3aa: CASSPLPGQKNTEAFF
CDR3nt: TGCGCCAGCAGCCCACTTCCCGGACAAAAGAACACTGAAGCTTTCTTT
v_gene: TRBV5-1
j_gene: TRBJ1-1
d_gene: .
abundance: .

CDR3aa: CASSLEGSNFYGYTF
CDR3nt: TGTGCCAGCAGTTTAGAGGGCAGCAACTTCTATGGCTACACCTTC
v_gene: TRBV27
j_gene: TRBJ1-2
d_gene: .
abundance: .

CDR3aa: CSAMWQGEAFF
CDR3nt: TGCAGTGCTATGTGGCAGGGTGAAGCTTTCTTT
v_gene: TRBV20-1
j_gene: TRBJ1-1
d_gene: .
abundance: .